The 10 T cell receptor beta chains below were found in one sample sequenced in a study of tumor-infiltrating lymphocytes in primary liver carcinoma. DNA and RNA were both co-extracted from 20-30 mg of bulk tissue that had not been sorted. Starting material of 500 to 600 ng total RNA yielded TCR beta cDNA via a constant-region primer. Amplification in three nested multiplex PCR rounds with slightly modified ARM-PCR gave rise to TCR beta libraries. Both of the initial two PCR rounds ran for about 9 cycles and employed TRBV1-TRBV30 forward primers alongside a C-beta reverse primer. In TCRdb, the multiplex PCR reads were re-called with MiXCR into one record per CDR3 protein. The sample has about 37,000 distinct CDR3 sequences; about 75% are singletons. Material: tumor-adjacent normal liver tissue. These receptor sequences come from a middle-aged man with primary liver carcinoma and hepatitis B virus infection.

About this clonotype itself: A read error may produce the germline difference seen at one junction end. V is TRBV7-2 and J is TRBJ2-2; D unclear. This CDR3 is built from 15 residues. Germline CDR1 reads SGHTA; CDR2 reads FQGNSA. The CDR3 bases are TGTGCCAGCAGCAGGACGAGTTCGTACACCGAGGAGCTGTTTTTT. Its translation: CASSRTSSYTEELFF.

This chain's CDR3 is CASSGEAGGYNTQFF. For the CDR3, the DNA is TGTGCCAGCAGTGGAGAAGCGGGAGGATACAATACGCAGTTCTTC. This chain connects TRBV6-1 to TRBJ2-1; 9 bases align to TRBD2. The V gene end was trimmed by 4 bases and the J gene end by 12 bases; junction bases not matched to a gene: 13. Germline V CDR1 and CDR2: MNHNS, SASEGT. The CDR3 contains 15 residues.

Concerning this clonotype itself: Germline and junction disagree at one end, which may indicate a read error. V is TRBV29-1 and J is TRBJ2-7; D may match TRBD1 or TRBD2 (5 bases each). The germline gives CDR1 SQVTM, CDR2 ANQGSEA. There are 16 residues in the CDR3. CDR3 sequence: CSSMTPGTCTSYKQYF. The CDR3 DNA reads TGCAGCTCCATGACACCTGGGACCTGCACTTCCTACAAGCAGTACTTC.

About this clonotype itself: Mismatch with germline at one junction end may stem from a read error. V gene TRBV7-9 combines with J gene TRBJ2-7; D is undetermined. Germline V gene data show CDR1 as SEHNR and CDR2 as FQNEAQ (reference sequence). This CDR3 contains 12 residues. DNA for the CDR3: TGTGCTAGCAGACAACAGAGCTACGAGCTGTACTTC. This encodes CASRQQSYELYF.

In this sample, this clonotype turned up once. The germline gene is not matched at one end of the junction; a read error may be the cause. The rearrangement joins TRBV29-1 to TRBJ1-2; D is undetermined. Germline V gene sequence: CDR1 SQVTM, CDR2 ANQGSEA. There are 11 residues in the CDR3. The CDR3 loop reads CSVTGHGDYAF. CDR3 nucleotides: TGCAGCGTGACCGGGCATGGCGACTACGCCTTC.

CDR3 protein: CASSRTRETEAFF. The CDR3 DNA is TGTGCCAGCAGTAGGACAAGGGAAACGGAAGCTTTCTTT. This rearrangement joins TRBV6-5 to TRBJ1-1; tentatively, D is TRBD1 (5 bases). Germline CDR1 and CDR2: MNHEY and SVGAGI. The CDR3 totals 13 residues. Trimming pared 5 bases from V and 8 bases from J, leaving 15 bases between.

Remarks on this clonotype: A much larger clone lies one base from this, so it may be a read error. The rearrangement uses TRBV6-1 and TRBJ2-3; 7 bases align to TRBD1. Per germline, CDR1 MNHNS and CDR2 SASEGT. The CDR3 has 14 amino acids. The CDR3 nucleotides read TGTGCCAGCAATCAGGGGGTGAGCACAGATTCGCAGTATTTT. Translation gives CASNQGVSTDSQYF.

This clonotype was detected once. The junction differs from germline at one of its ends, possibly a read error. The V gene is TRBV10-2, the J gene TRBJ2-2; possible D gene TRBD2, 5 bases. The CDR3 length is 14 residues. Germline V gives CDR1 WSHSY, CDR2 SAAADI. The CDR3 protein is CAGSGRRGSGKLFF. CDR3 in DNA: TGCGCCGGCAGCGGACGAAGAGGGAGTGGGAAGCTGTTTTTT.

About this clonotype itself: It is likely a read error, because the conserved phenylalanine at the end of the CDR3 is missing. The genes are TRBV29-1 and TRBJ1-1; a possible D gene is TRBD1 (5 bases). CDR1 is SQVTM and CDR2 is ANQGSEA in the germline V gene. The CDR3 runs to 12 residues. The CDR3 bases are TGCAGGGTCTCTCAGGGCAGGGCTGAAGCTTTCCTT. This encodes CRVSQGRAEAFL.

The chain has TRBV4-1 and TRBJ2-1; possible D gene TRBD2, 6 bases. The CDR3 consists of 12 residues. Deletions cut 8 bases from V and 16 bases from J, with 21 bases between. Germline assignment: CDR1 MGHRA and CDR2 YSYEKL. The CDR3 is CASGRGANEYFF. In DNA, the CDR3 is TGCGCCAGCGGGCGCGGGGCCAATGAGTACTTCTTC.